This T cell receptor (beta chain) originates from a study of blood T cell repertoires in COVID-19. Study in general: Italy, Spain and the United States were the sources of the convalescent and acute COVID-19 samples. T cells, B-cell-depleted T cells, or PBMCs provided the cDNA or gDNA that served as material.

The trim removed 2 bases at V and 1 base at J, leaving 13 bases unmatched. The CDR3 loop spans 18 amino acids. Source study methods: Quantification of nucleated cells was approximated via reference gene primer amplification. Measured with immunoSEQ multiplex PCR; TCRdb has only the in-frame clones, and not every one. V, J and clone size are taken as reported in that table, and D and trimming were inferred from the DNA itself. This sample has 230,000 or so clones, with around 89% found just once. Enrolment of Seattle patients took place during active infection, and they were followed longitudinally. The sample consisted of peripheral blood. V is TRBV23-1 and J is TRBJ1-1, with 7 bases that match TRBD1. TRBV23-1 is an ORF, and what it does is uncertain. This TCR was recovered from a woman in her sixties or seventies with COVID-19, enrolled during active disease. CDR3 region: CASSQLSETTGQNTEAFF. In nucleotides, the CDR3 is TGCGCCAGCAGTCAACTCTCTGAAACGACAGGGCAGAACACTGAAGCTTTCTTT.